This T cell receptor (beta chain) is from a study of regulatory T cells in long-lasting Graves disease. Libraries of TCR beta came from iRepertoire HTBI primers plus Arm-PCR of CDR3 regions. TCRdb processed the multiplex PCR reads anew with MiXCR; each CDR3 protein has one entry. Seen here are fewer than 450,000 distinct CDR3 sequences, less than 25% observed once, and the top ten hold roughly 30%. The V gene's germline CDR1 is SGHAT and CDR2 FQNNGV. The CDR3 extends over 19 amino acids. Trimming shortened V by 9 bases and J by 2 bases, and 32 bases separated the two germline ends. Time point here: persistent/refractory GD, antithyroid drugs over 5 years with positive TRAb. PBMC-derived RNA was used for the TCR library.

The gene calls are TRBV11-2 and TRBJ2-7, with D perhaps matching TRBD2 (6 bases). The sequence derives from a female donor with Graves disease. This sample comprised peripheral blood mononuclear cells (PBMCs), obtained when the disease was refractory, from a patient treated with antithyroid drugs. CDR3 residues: CASADLGGEVVLFAYEQYF. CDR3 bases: TGTGCCAGTGCTGACCTTGGCGGGGAAGTAGTCCTGTTTGCCTACGAGCAGTACTTC.